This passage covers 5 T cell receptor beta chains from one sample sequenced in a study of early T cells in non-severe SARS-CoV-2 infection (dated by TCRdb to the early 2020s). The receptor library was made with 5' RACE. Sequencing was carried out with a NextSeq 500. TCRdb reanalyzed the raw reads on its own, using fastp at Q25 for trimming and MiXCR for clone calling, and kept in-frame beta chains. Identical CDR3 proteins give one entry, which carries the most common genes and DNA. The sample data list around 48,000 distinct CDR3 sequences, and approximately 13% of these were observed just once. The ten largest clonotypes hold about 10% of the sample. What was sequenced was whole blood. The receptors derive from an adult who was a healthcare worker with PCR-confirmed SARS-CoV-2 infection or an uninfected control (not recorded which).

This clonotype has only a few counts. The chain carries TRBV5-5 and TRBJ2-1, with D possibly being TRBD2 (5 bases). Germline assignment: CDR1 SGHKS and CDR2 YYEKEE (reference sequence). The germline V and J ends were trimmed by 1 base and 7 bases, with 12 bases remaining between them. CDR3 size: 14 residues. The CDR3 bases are TGTGCCAGCAGCTTGCGGCTAGCCGGGAATGAGCAGTTCTTC. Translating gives CASSLRLAGNEQFF. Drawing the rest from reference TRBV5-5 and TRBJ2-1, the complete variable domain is DAGVTQSPTHLIKTRGQQVTLRCSPISGHKSVSWYQQVLGQGPQFIFQYYEKEERGRGNFPDRFSARQFPNYSSELNVNALLLGDSALYLCASSLRLAGNEQFFGPGTRLTVL.

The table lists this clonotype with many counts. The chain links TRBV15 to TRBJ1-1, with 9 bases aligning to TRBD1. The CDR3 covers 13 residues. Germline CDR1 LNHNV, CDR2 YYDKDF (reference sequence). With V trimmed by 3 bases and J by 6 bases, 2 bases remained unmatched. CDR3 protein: CATSRGQGSEAFF. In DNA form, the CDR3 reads TGTGCCACCAGCAGGGGACAGGGATCTGAAGCTTTCTTT.

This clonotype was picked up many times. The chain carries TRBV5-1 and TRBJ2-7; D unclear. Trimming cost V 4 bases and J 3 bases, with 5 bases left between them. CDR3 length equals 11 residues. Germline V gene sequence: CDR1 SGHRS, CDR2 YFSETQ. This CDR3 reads CASSLDYEQYF. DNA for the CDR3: TGCGCCAGCAGCCTCGACTACGAGCAGTACTTC.

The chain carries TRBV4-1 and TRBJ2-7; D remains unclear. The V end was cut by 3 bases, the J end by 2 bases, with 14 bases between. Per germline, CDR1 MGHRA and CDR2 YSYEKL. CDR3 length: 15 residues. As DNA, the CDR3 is TGCGCCAGCAGCCACTTGGTCCAGGCAGCCTACGAGCAGTACTTC. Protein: CASSHLVQAAYEQYF.

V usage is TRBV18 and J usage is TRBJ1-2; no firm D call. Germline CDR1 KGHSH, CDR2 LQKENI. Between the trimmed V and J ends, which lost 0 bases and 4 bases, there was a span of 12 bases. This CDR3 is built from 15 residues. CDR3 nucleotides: TGTGCCAGCTCACCACCTTCGAGGCGGATCTATGGCTACACCTTC. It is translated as CASSPPSRRIYGYTF. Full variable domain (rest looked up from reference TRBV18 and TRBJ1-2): NAGVMQNPRHLVRRRGQEARLRCSPMKGHSHVYWYRQLPEEGLKFMVYLQKENIIDESGMPKERFSAEFPKEGPSILRIQQVVRGDSAAYFCASSPPSRRIYGYTFGSGTRLTVV.